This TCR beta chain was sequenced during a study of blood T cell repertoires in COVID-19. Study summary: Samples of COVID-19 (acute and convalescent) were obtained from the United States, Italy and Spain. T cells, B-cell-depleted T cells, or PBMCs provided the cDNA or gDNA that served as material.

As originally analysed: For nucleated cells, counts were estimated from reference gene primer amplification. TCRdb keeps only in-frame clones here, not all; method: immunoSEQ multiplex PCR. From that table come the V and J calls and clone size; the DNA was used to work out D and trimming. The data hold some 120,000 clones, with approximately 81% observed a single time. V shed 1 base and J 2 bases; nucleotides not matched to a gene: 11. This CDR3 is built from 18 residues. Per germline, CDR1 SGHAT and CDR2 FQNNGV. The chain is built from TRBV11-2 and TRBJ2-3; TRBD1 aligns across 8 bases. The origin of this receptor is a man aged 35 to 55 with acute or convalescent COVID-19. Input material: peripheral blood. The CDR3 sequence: CASSLVGFGTGHTDTQYF. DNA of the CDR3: TGTGCCAGCAGCTTAGTTGGTTTTGGGACAGGCCACACAGATACGCAGTATTTT. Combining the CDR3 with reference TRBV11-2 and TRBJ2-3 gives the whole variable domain EAGVAQSPRYKIIEKRQSVAFWCNPISGHATLYWYQQILGQGPKLLIQFQNNGVVDDSQLPKDRFSAERLKGVDSTLKIQPAKLEDSAVYLCASSLVGFGTGHTDTQYFGPGTRLTVL.